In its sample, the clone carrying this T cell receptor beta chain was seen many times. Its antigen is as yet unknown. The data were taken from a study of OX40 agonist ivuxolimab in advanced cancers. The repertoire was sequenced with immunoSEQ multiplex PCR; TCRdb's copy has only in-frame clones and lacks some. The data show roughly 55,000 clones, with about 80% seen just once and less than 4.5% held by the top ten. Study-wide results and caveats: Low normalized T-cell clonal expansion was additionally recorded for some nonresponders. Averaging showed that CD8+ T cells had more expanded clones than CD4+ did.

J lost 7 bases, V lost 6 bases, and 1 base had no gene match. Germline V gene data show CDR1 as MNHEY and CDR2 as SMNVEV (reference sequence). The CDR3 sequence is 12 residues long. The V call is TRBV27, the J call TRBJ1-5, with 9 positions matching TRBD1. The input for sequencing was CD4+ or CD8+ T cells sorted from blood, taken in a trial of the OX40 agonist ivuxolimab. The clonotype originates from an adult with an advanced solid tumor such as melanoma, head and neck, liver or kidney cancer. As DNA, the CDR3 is TGTGCCAGCAGGACAGGGGGACAGCCCCAGCATTTT. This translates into CASRTGGQPQHF.